These 32 T cell receptor beta chains were sequenced from one sample in a study of immune evolution from preneoplasia to lung adenocarcinoma. The method was immunoSEQ multiplex PCR; TCRdb's version includes in-frame clones alone and lacks a portion of them. This repertoire shows over 5,000 clones, roughly 81% found once; its top ten account for under 6%. Sequencing input: FFPE invasive lung adenocarcinoma tissue. These receptors were obtained from a person aged 45 to 59 with lung adenocarcinoma.

Worth noting for this clone: The junction differs from germline at one of its ends, possibly a read error. V usage is TRBV4-2 and J usage is TRBJ1-4; a weak D match, TRBD1 (5 bases). Germline V lookup: CDR1 LGHNA, CDR2 YNFKEQ. The CDR3 runs 13 residues. This chain's CDR3 is CASSQEAYAGPIF. DNA of the CDR3: TGTGCCAGCAGCCAAGAAGCTTACGCAGGGCCCATCTTT.

The chain joins TRBV11-2 to TRBJ2-3; D is perhaps TRBD2 (5 bases). Germline assignment: CDR1 SGHAT and CDR2 FQNNGV. Trimming pared 5 bases from V and 4 bases from J, leaving 7 bases between. The CDR3 is 12 residues long. CDR3 residues: CASSPRADTQYF. CDR3 in DNA: TGTGCCAGCAGCCCGCGGGCAGATACGCAGTATTTT.

V gene TRBV6-6 combines with J gene TRBJ1-2; maybe TRBD1 (6 bases). Trimming took off 6 bases at V and 9 bases at J, with 17 bases between the two ends. The CDR3 is 13 amino acids. The germline gives CDR1 MNHNY, CDR2 SVGAGI (reference sequence). The CDR3, as DNA: TGTGCCAGCAGCCCCTCGGGGGGCGCGAGCTACACCTTC. Translation gives CASSPSGGASYTF.

J is TRBJ2-7 and V is TRBV19; weak D call: TRBD1 (6 bases). Germline V gene sequence: CDR1 LNHDA, CDR2 SQIVND (reference sequence). The V end lost 5 bases, the J end lost 0 bases, and 17 bases lay between the germline ends. This CDR3 contains 16 residues. The CDR3 nucleotides read TGTGCCAGTAGTGCCGGGACACCTTCTTTCTCCTACGAGCAGTACTTC. Amino acid sequence: CASSAGTPSFSYEQYF.

A remark on this clone: The sample contains more than one DNA sequence encoding this CDR3. The V call is TRBV4-1, the J call TRBJ1-2; D might be TRBD1 (6 bases). From germline, CDR1 is MGHRA and CDR2 YSYEKL. The CDR3 extends over 16 amino acids. The V and J ends lost 4 bases and 0 bases respectively, with 15 bases between them. The CDR3 loop reads CASSPLTGQANYGYTF. The CDR3 coding sequence is TGCGCCAGCAGCCCCTTGACAGGCCAAGCTAACTATGGCTACACCTTC.

The gene calls are TRBV2 and TRBJ1-2; D not certain. Germline V gene data show CDR1 as SNHLY and CDR2 as FYNNEI. The CDR3 has 11 residues. CDR3 protein: CGAHANYGYTF. CDR3 coding DNA: TGTGGGGCGCATGCTAACTATGGCTACACCTTC.

The chain has TRBV7-6 and TRBJ2-3; 9 bases fit TRBD2. The CDR3 sequence is 15 residues long. CDR1 is SGHVS, CDR2 FNYEAQ, per germline. Trimming removed 3 bases from V and 3 bases from J; junction bases left unmatched: 4. CDR3 sequence reads: CASSLSSGETDTQYF. For the CDR3, the DNA is TGTGCCAGCAGCTTGTCTAGCGGGGAGACAGATACGCAGTATTTT. The whole variable domain, filled in from reference TRBV7-6 and TRBJ2-3, reads GAGVSQSPRYKVTKRGQDVALRCDPISGHVSLYWYRQALGQGPEFLTYFNYEAQQDKSGLPNDRFSAERPEGSISTLTIQRTEQRDSAMYRCASSLSSGETDTQYFGPGTRLTVL.

This chain uses TRBV6-5 with TRBJ2-3; D is perhaps TRBD1 (6 bases). Trimming removed 2 bases from V and 0 bases from J, with 6 bases in between. This CDR3 is built from 14 residues. Per germline, CDR1 MNHEY and CDR2 SVGAGI. The CDR3 sequence: CASSYDRSTDTQYF. The CDR3 DNA is TGTGCCAGCAGTTACGACAGGAGCACAGATACGCAGTATTTT.

The chain is built from TRBV30 and TRBJ2-7; no clear D. With 0 bases removed from V and 0 bases from J, the gap between germline ends came to 33 bases. The CDR3 has 22 amino acids. Germline V gene lookup returns CDR1 GTSNPN and CDR2 SVGIG (reference sequence). The CDR3 DNA is TGTGCCTGGAGTGTAGACACGCTTTCGCCACGACATATAATTCAGAGCTCCTACGAGCAGTACTTC. Translation: CAWSVDTLSPRHIIQSSYEQYF.

This chain links TRBV21-1 with TRBJ2-7; the D call in the table, TRBD2, was not verified against the DNA. TRBV21-1 constitutes a pseudogene. This CDR3 region has 11 residues. The CDR3 region is CASSKANEQYF. DNA for the CDR3: TGTGCCAGCAGCAAAGCTAACGAGCAGTACTTC.

This clone has a handful of counts. Other DNA sequences in this specimen translate into the identical CDR3. The chain combines TRBV28 with TRBJ2-7, with a weak D call TRBD2 (6 bases). CDR3 size: 13 residues. The germline V and J ends were trimmed by 6 bases and 4 bases, with 13 bases remaining between them. The V gene's germline CDR1 is MDHEN and CDR2 SYDVKM. In DNA form, the CDR3 reads TGTGCCAGCAGGGCCGGGGGAAGATACGAGCAGTACTTC. As protein: CASRAGGRYEQYF. Complete variable domain (other parts from reference TRBV28 and TRBJ2-7): DVKVTQSSRYLVKRTGEKVFLECVQDMDHENMFWYRQDPGLGLRLIYFSYDVKMKEKGDIPEGYSVSREKKERFSLILESASTNQTSMYLCASRAGGRYEQYFGPGTRLTVT.

The chain has TRBV9 and TRBJ2-5, with 10 bases aligning to TRBD2. The V segment lost 4 bases and the J segment 4 bases; nucleotides outside the gene matches: 7. The germline V gene encodes CDR1 SGDLS and CDR2 YYNGEE. The CDR3 length is 15 residues. CDR3 nucleotides: TGTGCCAGCAGCCCTCGACTAGCGGGCGGAGAGACCCAGTACTTC. Translation gives CASSPRLAGGETQYF.

V gene TRBV28 combines with J gene TRBJ2-7; 12 nucleotides agree with TRBD2. Germline trimming cut 1 base from V and 2 bases from J; bases unmatched to any gene: 9. The CDR3 spans 18 residues. The germline CDR1 and CDR2 sequences are MDHEN and SYDVKM. The CDR3 DNA follows: TGTGCCAGCAGTTTATTACCTAGCGGGAGGGCTCGCCCCTACGAGCAGTACTTC. Its protein product is CASSLLPSGRARPYEQYF. The entire variable domain, with the rest obtained from reference TRBV28 and TRBJ2-7, is as follows: DVKVTQSSRYLVKRTGEKVFLECVQDMDHENMFWYRQDPGLGLRLIYFSYDVKMKEKGDIPEGYSVSREKKERFSLILESASTNQTSMYLCASSLLPSGRARPYEQYFGPGTRLTVT.

This clone has a handful of counts. The V gene is TRBV4-2, the J gene TRBJ2-3, with D perhaps given as TRBD1 or TRBD2 (5 bases each). Germline V CDR1 and CDR2: LGHNA, YNFKEQ. V lost 8 bases and J lost 2, with 14 bases in between. The CDR3 sequence is 14 residues long. This chain's CDR3 is CASDSGTLTDTQYF. The CDR3 region has the DNA TGTGCCAGCGACTCCGGGACCCTCACAGATACGCAGTATTTT.

The CDR3 reads CATSRDRTGTGREKLFF. CDR3 in DNA: TGTGCCACCAGCAGGGATCGGACAGGGACCGGGAGGGAAAAACTGTTTTTT. V is TRBV15 and J is TRBJ1-4; 8 bases align to TRBD1. Unmatched junction bases numbered 14, after V lost 3 bases and J lost 8 bases. Germline V CDR1 and CDR2: LNHNV, YYDKDF (reference sequence). The CDR3 has 17 amino acids.

A single count supports this clone. This chain uses TRBV27 with TRBJ1-4; TRBD1 aligns across 10 bases. With V trimmed by 3 bases and J by 8 bases, 15 bases remained unmatched. The CDR3 consists of 18 residues. Germline CDR1 MNHEY, CDR2 SMNVEV (reference sequence). CDR3 nucleotides: TGTGCCAGCAGTTTCCCTCCTCGACAGGGGGCGCCTCCCGAAAAACTGTTTTTT. Translation gives CASSFPPRQGAPPEKLFF.

This chain connects TRBV4-1 to TRBJ2-5; D is perhaps TRBD1 or TRBD2 (5 bases each). Per the germline V gene, CDR1 is MGHRA and CDR2 is YSYEKL. This CDR3 comprises 14 residues. V was shortened by 4 bases and J by 2 bases, with 11 bases between the two germline ends. In DNA, the CDR3 is TGCGCCAGCAGCCCCGCCGGGGCGCAAGAGACCCAGTACTTC. It translates to CASSPAGAQETQYF.

CDR3 DNA sequence: TGTGCCAGCAGCGCAATTTCCGGGACAGGGGGCTATGGCTACACCTTC. This translates into CASSAISGTGGYGYTF. The chain combines TRBV9 with TRBJ1-2, with 11 bases lining up with TRBD1. J gave up 4 bases and V 3 bases, and 8 bases lay outside the gene matches. The CDR3 is 16 residues long. Germline V gene lookup returns CDR1 SGDLS and CDR2 YYNGEE.

V is TRBV27 and J is TRBJ2-3; TRBD2 matches at 11 bases. The germline gives CDR1 MNHEY, CDR2 SMNVEV (reference sequence). With 2 bases clipped from V and 1 base from J, the junction kept 11 bases outside the gene matches. There are 19 residues in the CDR3. The CDR3 DNA reads TGTGCCAGCAGTTTACGCGTAGCGGGAGGGCCGGGGGGCACAGATACGCAGTATTTT. Translating it yields CASSLRVAGGPGGTDTQYF.

The chain combines TRBV6-6 with TRBJ1-1; no firm D call. Per germline, CDR1 MNHNY and CDR2 SVGAGI (reference sequence). CDR3 length: 11 residues. Between the trimmed V and J ends, which lost 7 bases and 6 bases, there was a span of 9 bases. Here the CDR3 DNA reads TGTGCCAGCACCTCAGACGCTGAAGCTTTCTTT. Translated, it gives CASTSDAEAFF.

This clone showed up just a few times. The chain carries TRBV27 and TRBJ1-5; D may be TRBD1 (5 bases). V was shortened by 4 bases and J by 2 bases, with 12 bases between the two germline ends. The CDR3 covers 15 residues. Germline V CDR1 and CDR2: MNHEY, SMNVEV (reference sequence). The CDR3 is CASSSGVIGNQPQHF. The CDR3, as DNA: TGTGCCAGCAGTTCGGGGGTTATTGGCAATCAGCCCCAGCATTTT.

The chain links TRBV7-2 to TRBJ2-1; D is perhaps TRBD2 (5 bases). The CDR3 has 16 amino acids. V lost 1 base and J lost 10, with 20 bases in between. Germline CDR1 is SGHTA and CDR2 is FQGNSA. The CDR3 DNA sequence: TGTGCCAGCAGCTTAGACGTGGTGGCGGGCGTAGGGGAGCAGTTCTTC. This codes for CASSLDVVAGVGEQFF.

This clone was detected only a few times. The chain employs TRBV7-2 and TRBJ2-3; TRBD1 might be the D (5 bases). The V end was cut by 3 bases, the J end by 6 bases, with 10 bases between. Germline V gives CDR1 SGHTA, CDR2 FQGNSA. This CDR3 comprises 13 residues. Written as DNA, the CDR3 is TGTGCCAGCAGCTTTAACAGGTGGGATACGCAGTATTTT. Its protein product is CASSFNRWDTQYF.

The chain employs TRBV4-1 and TRBJ2-1, with TRBD2 matching 10 bases. The CDR3 length is 18 residues. Trimming at V came to 0 bases and at J to 3 bases, leaving 8 bases not matched to a gene. CDR1 and CDR2 (germline): MGHRA, YSYEKL. This chain's CDR3 is CASSQDSPTSGYYNEQFF. The DNA of the CDR3 is TGCGCCAGCAGCCAAGATTCCCCGACTAGCGGGTACTACAATGAGCAGTTCTTC.

The CDR3 DNA follows: TGTGCCTGGAGCCAACGGGCGCGACTAGCGGAAGAGACCCAGTACTTC. Translated: CAWSQRARLAEETQYF. The V gene is TRBV30, the J gene TRBJ2-5, with 9 bases aligning to TRBD2. Germline V gene sequence: CDR1 GTSNPN, CDR2 SVGIG (reference sequence). Trimming at V came to 3 bases and at J to 3 bases, leaving 11 bases not matched to a gene. The CDR3 sequence is 16 residues long.

This sequence joins TRBV29-1 and TRBJ2-5, with 10 positions matching TRBD2. The CDR3 covers 15 residues. CDR1 SQVTM and CDR2 ANQGSEA come from the germline V gene. The J segment lost 5 bases and the V segment lost 5 bases, leaving 11 bases of the junction unmatched. CDR3 loop: CSVRTLAGVMETQYF. Here the CDR3 DNA reads TGCAGCGTTCGAACCCTAGCGGGAGTAATGGAGACCCAGTACTTC.

The V gene is TRBV2, the J gene TRBJ1-5, with TRBD1 as a possible D gene (6 bases). The ends were cut back, 7 bases at V and 5 bases at J, with 15 bases in the middle. This CDR3 is built from 14 residues. CDR1 and CDR2 (germline): SNHLY, FYNNEI. CDR3 sequence: CASKETGAYQPQHF. CDR3 sequence (DNA): TGTGCCAGCAAGGAGACAGGTGCCTATCAGCCCCAGCATTTT.

This clone has just one count. The J gene is TRBJ2-1, the V gene TRBV18; TRBD2 aligns across 7 bases. Trimming cost V 6 bases and J 4 bases; bases outside gene matches: 15. The CDR3 has 17 amino acids. The germline V gene has CDR1 KGHSH and CDR2 LQKENI. This CDR3 reads CASSRAPEGGRYNEQFF. The CDR3 region has the DNA TGTGCCAGCTCGCGAGCCCCGGAGGGAGGGAGGTACAATGAGCAGTTCTTC.

The chain has TRBV11-1 and TRBJ2-1, with D perhaps matching TRBD2 (6 bases). V lost 3 bases to trimming and J lost 0 bases, with 12 bases between them. CDR1 is SGHAT and CDR2 is FQDESV in the germline V gene (reference sequence). The CDR3 sequence is 16 residues long. This CDR3 is CASSFTSRSSYNEQFF. The CDR3 nucleotides are TGTGCCAGCAGCTTCACTAGCCGGAGCTCCTACAATGAGCAGTTCTTC.

The chain employs TRBV7-8 and TRBJ2-7, with TRBD2 matching 12 bases. The V segment lost 6 bases and the J segment 3 bases; nucleotides outside the gene matches: 6. The CDR3 runs 15 residues. Germline CDR1 reads SGHVS; CDR2 reads FQNEAQ. CDR3 nucleotide sequence: TGTGCCAGCAGTCGACTAGCGGGAGTCCGCTACGAGCAGTACTTC. Amino acids: CASSRLAGVRYEQYF.

The chain recombines TRBV5-1 with TRBJ2-2, with 10 positions matching TRBD2. The J segment lost 1 base and the V segment lost 5 bases, leaving 5 bases of the junction unmatched. Germline loops: CDR1 SGHRS, CDR2 YFSETQ. The CDR3 runs to 16 residues. The CDR3, as DNA: TGCGCCAGCAGAACCGGGACTAGCGAGAACACCGGGGAGCTGTTTTTT. Residues: CASRTGTSENTGELFF.

In its sample, this clone was seen once. The chain uses TRBV7-2 and TRBJ2-1, with D perhaps TRBD2 (6 bases). The V gene's germline CDR1 is SGHTA and CDR2 FQGNSA. V was trimmed by 0 bases and J by 7 bases, leaving 13 bases between them. CDR3 length equals 15 residues. CDR3 in DNA: TGTGCCAGCAGCTTAGCGGGCGACGGAGGGAATGAGCAGTTCTTC. Translation: CASSLAGDGGNEQFF. Using reference TRBV7-2 and TRBJ2-1 for the parts outside the CDR3, the full variable domain is GAGVSQSPSNKVTEKGKDVELRCDPISGHTALYWYRQSLGQGLEFLIYFQGNSAPDKSGLPSDRFSAERTGGSVSTLTIQRTQQEDSAVYLCASSLAGDGGNEQFFGPGTRLTVL.